Shown below are 14 T cell receptor beta chains from a single sample sequenced in a study of cytomegalovirus exposure and HLA in healthy donors. Primers: 60 Vbeta forward and 13 Jbeta reverse. Profiling relied on immunoSEQ multiplex PCR, and the TCRdb table lists in-frame clones only, not all of them. Of 100,000 to 150,000 clones detected, about four fifths appear once; the ten largest clones hold around 4.1%. Sequenced sample: PBMCs. The receptors were gathered from a woman in her thirties or forties in good health and CMV-seronegative.

This chain joins TRBV2 and TRBJ2-3; 9 positions match TRBD2. Germline CDR1 SNHLY, CDR2 FYNNEI. The trim removed 4 bases at V and 3 bases at J, leaving 5 bases unmatched. The CDR3 length is 15 residues. DNA for the CDR3: TGTGCCAGCAGTGCCAGGCGGGGGGGAACAGATACGCAGTATTTT. Its translation is CASSARRGGTDTQYF.

This chain joins TRBV19 and TRBJ1-1; 8 positions match TRBD1. Germline loops: CDR1 LNHDA, CDR2 SQIVND (reference sequence). V lost 5 bases to trimming and J lost 5 bases; unmatched junction nucleotides: 4. The CDR3 spans 13 residues. This chain's CDR3 is CASSPGGHTEAFF. Here the CDR3 DNA reads TGTGCCAGTAGTCCAGGGGGCCATACTGAAGCTTTCTTT.

The chain is built from TRBV28 and TRBJ2-7; 8 bases are shared with TRBD1. V shed 6 bases, J shed 3 bases, and the junction held 7 bases outside the gene matches. From germline, CDR1 is MDHEN and CDR2 SYDVKM. The CDR3 extends over 14 amino acids. The CDR3 loop is CASRDRDRFYEQYF. CDR3 nucleotides: TGTGCCAGCAGGGATCGGGACAGGTTCTACGAGCAGTACTTC.

The rearrangement uses TRBV18 and TRBJ1-1, with 7 nucleotides matching TRBD1. The CDR3 covers 16 residues. J lost 1 base, V lost 2 bases, and 7 bases had no gene match. Germline V gene data show CDR1 as KGHSH and CDR2 as LQKENI. Here the CDR3 reads CASSPLDRISNTEAFF. The CDR3 bases are TGTGCCAGCTCACCATTGGACAGGATATCGAACACTGAAGCTTTCTTT.

There are a few counts of this clone. The rearrangement joins TRBV4-1 to TRBJ2-7; D ambiguous. With 5 bases removed from V and 0 bases from J, the gap between germline ends came to 20 bases. CDR3 length: 17 amino acids. Germline-derived CDR1 and CDR2 are MGHRA and YSYEKL. The CDR3 here is CASSIKGLHDTSYEQYF. The CDR3 bases are TGCGCCAGCAGCATAAAAGGCCTCCACGACACCTCCTACGAGCAGTACTTC.

This clone was seen a single time. The rearrangement joins TRBV2 to TRBJ1-5; no reliable D call. V lost 3 bases and J lost 4, with 7 bases in between. CDR3 size: 13 residues. The germline gives CDR1 SNHLY, CDR2 FYNNEI. The CDR3 sequence is CASSEADNQPQHF. The CDR3 nucleotides read TGTGCCAGCAGTGAGGCTGATAATCAGCCCCAGCATTTT. The full variable domain, with the rest looked up from reference TRBV2 and TRBJ1-5, is EPEVTQTPSHQVTQMGQEVILRCVPISNHLYFYWYRQILGQKVEFLVSFYNNEISEKSEIFDDQFSVERPDGSNFTLKIRSTKLEDSAMYFCASSEADNQPQHFGDGTRLSIL.

The chain links TRBV5-4 to TRBJ1-1, with 9 bases that match TRBD1. The CDR3 consists of 15 residues. Germline V gene sequence: CDR1 SGHNT, CDR2 YYREEE (reference sequence). V dropped 3 bases and J dropped 6; count of bases not matched to a gene: 9. The DNA for the CDR3 is TGTGCCAGCAGCTCACAGGGGGCGCAGGTCGCTGAAGCTTTCTTT. The encoded protein is CASSSQGAQVAEAFF. The whole variable domain, filled in from reference TRBV5-4 and TRBJ1-1, reads ETGVTQSPTHLIKTRGQQVTLRCSSQSGHNTVSWYQQALGQGPQFIFQYYREEENGRGNFPPRFSGLQFPNYSSELNVNALELDDSALYLCASSSQGAQVAEAFFGQGTRLTVV.

The chain combines TRBV29-1 with TRBJ1-2; 10 bases line up with TRBD1. The V gene end was trimmed by 3 bases and the J gene end by 4 bases; junction bases not matched to a gene: 8. Germline V gene lookup returns CDR1 SQVTM and CDR2 ANQGSEA. The CDR3 contains 15 residues. In DNA form, the CDR3 reads TGCAGCGTTGACCTGGGACAGGGGTTCGGCTATGGCTACACCTTC. Translated: CSVDLGQGFGYGYTF.

The V call is TRBV7-6, the J call TRBJ1-3; 7 bases fit TRBD1. This CDR3 is built from 16 residues. CDR1 SGHVS and CDR2 FNYEAQ come from the germline V gene. The J segment lost 8 bases and the V segment lost 5 bases, leaving 15 bases of the junction unmatched. The DNA of the CDR3 is TGTGCCAGCAGCCCTCGGACAGGTCGGGCTCGGGACACCATATATTTT. This sequence encodes CASSPRTGRARDTIYF.

In its sample, this clone was seen a few times. The chain is built from TRBV6-1 and TRBJ1-2; 8 nucleotides match TRBD1. This CDR3 has 15 amino acids. Germline values: CDR1 MNHNS, CDR2 SASEGT. V shed 2 bases and J 6 bases; nucleotides not matched to a gene: 8. In DNA, the CDR3 is TGTGCCAGCAGTGAATTGCAGGGGGCGCGGGATGGCTACACCTTC. It translates to CASSELQGARDGYTF.

The chain carries TRBV13 and TRBJ1-2; weak D call: TRBD1 (6 bases). The CDR3 is made up of 15 amino acids. The germline gives CDR1 PRHDT, CDR2 FYEKMQ (reference sequence). Trimming took off 5 bases at V and 0 bases at J, with 13 bases between the two ends. Written as DNA, the CDR3 is TGTGCCAGCAGCCCTAAACAGGGCTCTAACTATGGCTACACCTTC. It yields the protein CASSPKQGSNYGYTF. The full variable domain, in which reference TRBV13 and TRBJ1-2 provide the parts outside the CDR3, is AAGVIQSPRHLIKEKRETATLKCYPIPRHDTVYWYQQGPGQDPQFLISFYEKMQSDKGSIPDRFSAQQFSDYHSELNMSSLELGDSALYFCASSPKQGSNYGYTFGSGTRLTVV.

The gene calls are TRBV27 and TRBJ2-1, with TRBD2 as a possible D gene (5 bases). Trimming stripped 7 bases from V and 8 bases from J, with 15 bases between. CDR3 size: 13 residues. In germline, CDR1 is MNHEY, CDR2 SMNVEV (reference sequence). For the CDR3, the DNA is TGTGCCAGCACTACTAGACTCGTTGATGAGCAGTTCTTC. The encoded protein is CASTTRLVDEQFF.

The chain is built from TRBV15 and TRBJ2-4; D is uncertain. V was cut by 0 bases and J by 0 bases, with 6 bases left in between. This CDR3 spans 15 amino acids. Germline V gene lookup returns CDR1 LNHNV and CDR2 YYDKDF (reference sequence). The chain's CDR3 is CATSRDLAAKNIQYF. CDR3 in DNA: TGTGCCACCAGCAGAGATCTGGCAGCCAAAAACATTCAGTACTTC.

This clone was recorded only once. The J gene is TRBJ1-6, the V gene TRBV13; TRBD1 matches at 11 bases. Germline V CDR1 and CDR2: PRHDT, FYEKMQ (reference sequence). V was clipped by 5 bases and J by 8 bases; unmatched bases: 14. The CDR3 sequence is 18 residues long. Here the CDR3 DNA reads TGTGCCAGCAGCACAAGAGGGACAGGGGGTGATGCTTATTCACCCCTCCACTTT. Amino acid sequence: CASSTRGTGGDAYSPLHF.